This T cell receptor (beta chain) is from a study of blood T cells in healthy people across ages. Study-level findings and limits: The study found more naive CD4+ cells and higher diversity in long-lived than aged donors. Correlation between TCR beta diversity and naive T cell percentage was strong.

Trimming shortened V by 5 bases and J by 6 bases, and 22 bases separated the two germline ends. This CDR3 comprises 16 residues. Germline V gives CDR1 SGHRS, CDR2 YFSETQ. This clonotype was counted once. No antigen is known for it. A sample-barcoded 5' primer and a J-beta primer mix were used in a second PCR of roughly 6 to 11 cycles. Every molecule of cDNA carried a tag from a template-switch adaptor with 12 random nucleotides. TCRdb ran MiXCR on the 5' RACE reads and lists one entry per CDR3 protein. The data contain over 950,000 distinct CDR3 sequences, roughly 47% of them seen just once; the ten biggest clones take up 20% to 25%.

This receptor was identified in a woman in her sixties in good health. The material sequenced was blood. This rearrangement joins TRBV5-1 to TRBJ2-3, with D possibly TRBD2 on 6 matching bases. The CDR3 bases are TGCGCCAGCAGAGTGTTAGCGGCCTTCCGGCGGGATACGCAGTATTTT. Translation gives CASRVLAAFRRDTQYF.